This paragraph reports one T cell receptor (beta chain). Time point denoted: after dendritic cell vaccination, including at tumor progression/relapse. This record comes from a study of glioma-infiltrating T cells after dendritic cell vaccination. CDR1 is LGHNA, CDR2 YSLEER, per germline. The V end was cut by 1 base, the J end by 7 bases, with 15 bases between. This CDR3 region has 15 residues. Sequencing used immunoSEQ multiplex PCR; TCRdb keeps in-frame clones, though not all of them. The table shows around 100,000 clones, with roughly four fifths occurring only once. The rearrangement links TRBV4-3 to TRBJ2-3; possibly TRBD1 for D (5 bases). The clonotype originates from a human donor with glioblastoma. The material sequenced was blood, taken after dendritic cell vaccination. The CDR3 DNA reads as TGCGCCAGCAGCCAAGGTTACCAGGGTACCTATACGCAGTATTTT. It translates to CASSQGYQGTYTQYF.